There are a few counts of the clone carrying this T cell receptor beta chain. Its antigen is not identified. This entry is derived from a study of T-cell reconstitution after alpha-beta-depleted transplantation in children. The study, taken as a whole, reports: Newly produced T cells mostly provided counts and TCRbeta diversity after one year, as hyperexpanded clones declined. Several hundred expanded graft clones reportedly were the source of alpha-beta T cells about two months after transplant.

Preparation of the TCRbeta library was carried out with unique molecular identifiers. In TCRdb, the PCR reads were re-called with MiXCR into one record per CDR3 protein. Of 500,000 to 750,000 distinct CDR3 sequences in the sample, about an eighth were seen once. CDR3 size: 13 residues. V dropped 6 bases and J dropped 6 bases, with 18 bases sitting between them. Germline V gene data show CDR1 as DFQATT and CDR2 as SNEGSKA (reference sequence). The specimen comprised PBMCs, mostly from graft donor cells, sampled 360 days after TCRalphabeta/CD19-depleted stem cell transplant. The chain has TRBV20-1 and TRBJ2-7, with D perhaps TRBD2 (5 bases). The receptor comes from a male patient younger than 18 who had a stem cell transplant for acute myeloid leukemia, so the T cells may come from the graft donor. DNA for the CDR3: TGCAGTGCGCCCACTAGTTTTCTGGTCGAGCAGTACTTC. Translation: CSAPTSFLVEQYF.